This TCR beta chain originates from a study of T cell changes during pregnancy in multiple sclerosis. Repertoires were generated with immunoSEQ multiplex PCR, while TCRdb's copy carries only in-frame clones and drops some. There are 85,000 to 100,000 clones in the sample; approximately 95% occur only once, and around 0.99% lies in the top ten. CDR1 PRHDT and CDR2 FYEKMQ come from the germline V gene (reference sequence). This CDR3 contains 15 residues. The J segment lost 0 bases and the V segment lost 5 bases, leaving 5 bases of the junction unmatched. The material sequenced was peripheral blood, taken after pregnancy. The origin of this receptor is a female donor with multiple sclerosis, enrolled in a pregnancy study. The chain uses TRBV13 and TRBJ2-7; 9 bases match TRBD1. The CDR3 nucleotides are TGTGCCAGCAGCCCTGGGACAGGGCGCTCCTACGAGCAGTACTTC. This sequence encodes CASSPGTGRSYEQYF. The complete variable domain, with remaining parts taken from reference TRBV13 and TRBJ2-7, reads AAGVIQSPRHLIKEKRETATLKCYPIPRHDTVYWYQQGPGQDPQFLISFYEKMQSDKGSIPDRFSAQQFSDYHSELNMSSLELGDSALYFCASSPGTGRSYEQYFGPGTRLTVT.